This T cell receptor (beta chain) was identified in a study of blood T cell repertoires in COVID-19. Some clones are missing from TCRdb's copy, which holds only in-frame ones; the method was immunoSEQ multiplex PCR. The table lists 200,000 to 250,000 clones, roughly nine tenths of them singletons. V lost 5 bases to trimming and J lost 6 bases; unmatched junction nucleotides: 9. Germline CDR1 is SGHNT and CDR2 is YENEEA. This CDR3 spans 15 amino acids. The sequence derives from a man aged 55 to 70 who had recovered from COVID-19. The V call is TRBV11-3, the J call TRBJ2-2, with 7 bases lining up with TRBD1. Input material: peripheral blood. CDR3 in DNA: TGTGCCAGCAGCGAGGGGGCAGGGATTTCCGGGGAGCTGTTTTTT. This encodes CASSEGAGISGELFF. The variable domain in full, with the rest retrieved from reference TRBV11-3 and TRBJ2-2, is EAGVVQSPRYKIIEKKQPVAFWCNPISGHNTLYWYLQNLGQGPELLIRYENEEAVDDSQLPKDRFSAERLKGVDSTLKIQPAELGDSAVYLCASSEGAGISGELFFGEGSRLTVL.